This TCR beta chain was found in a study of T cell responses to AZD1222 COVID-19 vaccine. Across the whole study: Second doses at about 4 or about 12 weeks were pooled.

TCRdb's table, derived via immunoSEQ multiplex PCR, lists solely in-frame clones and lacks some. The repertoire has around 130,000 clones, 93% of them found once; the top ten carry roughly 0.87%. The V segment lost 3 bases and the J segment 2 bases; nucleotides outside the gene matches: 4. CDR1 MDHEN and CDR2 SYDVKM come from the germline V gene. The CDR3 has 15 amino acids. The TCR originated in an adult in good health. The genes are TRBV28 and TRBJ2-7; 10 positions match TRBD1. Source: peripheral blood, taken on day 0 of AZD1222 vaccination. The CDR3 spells CASSFPTGGTYEQYF. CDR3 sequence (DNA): TGTGCCAGCAGTTTCCCGACAGGGGGCACCTACGAGCAGTACTTC.